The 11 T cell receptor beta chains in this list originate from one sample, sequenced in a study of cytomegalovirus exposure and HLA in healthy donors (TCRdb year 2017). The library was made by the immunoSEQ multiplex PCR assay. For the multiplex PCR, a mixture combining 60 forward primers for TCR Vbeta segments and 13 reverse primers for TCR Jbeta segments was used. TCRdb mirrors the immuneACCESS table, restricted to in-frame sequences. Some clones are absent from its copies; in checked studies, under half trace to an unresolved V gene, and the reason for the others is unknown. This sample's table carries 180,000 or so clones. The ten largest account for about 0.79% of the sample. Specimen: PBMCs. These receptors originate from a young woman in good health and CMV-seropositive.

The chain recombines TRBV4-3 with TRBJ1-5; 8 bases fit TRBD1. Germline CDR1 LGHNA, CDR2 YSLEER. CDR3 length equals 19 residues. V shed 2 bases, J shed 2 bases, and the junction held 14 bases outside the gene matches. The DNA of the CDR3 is TGCGCCAGCAGCCAAACCTGGACAGGGCCAGTGATGGGCAATCAGCCCCAGCATTTT. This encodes CASSQTWTGPVMGNQPQHF.

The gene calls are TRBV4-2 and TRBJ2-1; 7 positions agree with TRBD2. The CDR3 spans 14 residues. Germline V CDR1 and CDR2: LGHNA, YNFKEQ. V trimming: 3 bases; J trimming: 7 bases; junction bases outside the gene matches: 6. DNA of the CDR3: TGTGCCAGCAGCCAGTCACTAGCGAATAATGAGCAGTTCTTC. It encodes CASSQSLANNEQFF.

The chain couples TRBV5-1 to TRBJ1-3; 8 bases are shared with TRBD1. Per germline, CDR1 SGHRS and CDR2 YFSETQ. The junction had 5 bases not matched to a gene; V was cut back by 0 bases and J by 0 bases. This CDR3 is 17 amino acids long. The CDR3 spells CASSLVTGALSGNTIYF. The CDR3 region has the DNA TGCGCCAGCAGCTTGGTGACAGGGGCCCTCTCTGGAAACACCATATATTTT. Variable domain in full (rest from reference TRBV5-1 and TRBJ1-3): KAGVTQTPRYLIKTRGQQVTLSCSPISGHRSVSWYQQTPGQGLQFLFEYFSETQRNKGNFPGRFSGRQFSNSRSEMNVSTLELGDSALYLCASSLVTGALSGNTIYFGEGSWLTVV.

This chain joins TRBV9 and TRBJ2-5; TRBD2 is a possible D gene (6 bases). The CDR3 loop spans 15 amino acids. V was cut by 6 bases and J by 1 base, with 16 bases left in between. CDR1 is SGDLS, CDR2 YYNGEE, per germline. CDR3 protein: CASNAGPRLQETQYF. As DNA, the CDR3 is TGTGCCAGCAATGCGGGACCAAGACTCCAAGAGACCCAGTACTTC.

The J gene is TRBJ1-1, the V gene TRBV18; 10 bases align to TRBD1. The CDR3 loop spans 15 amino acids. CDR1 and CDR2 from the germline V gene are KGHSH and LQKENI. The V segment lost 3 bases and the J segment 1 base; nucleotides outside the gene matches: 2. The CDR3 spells CASSPGTGANTEAFF. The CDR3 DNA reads TGTGCCAGCTCACCCGGGACAGGGGCGAACACTGAAGCTTTCTTT.

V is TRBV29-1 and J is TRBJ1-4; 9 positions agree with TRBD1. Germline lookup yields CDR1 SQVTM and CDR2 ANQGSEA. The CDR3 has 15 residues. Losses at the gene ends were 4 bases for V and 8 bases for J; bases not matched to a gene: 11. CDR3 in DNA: TGCAGCGTTGTTACCCCACAGGGGGCAAACGAAAAACTGTTTTTT. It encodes CSVVTPQGANEKLFF.

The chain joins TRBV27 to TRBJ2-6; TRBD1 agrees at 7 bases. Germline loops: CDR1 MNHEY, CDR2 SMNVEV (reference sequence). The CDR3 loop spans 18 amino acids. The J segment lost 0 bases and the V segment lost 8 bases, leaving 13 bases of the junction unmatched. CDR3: CASSPTGQLLSGANVLTF. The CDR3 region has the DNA TGTGCCAGCTCCCCAACGGGACAGCTACTCTCTGGGGCCAACGTCCTGACTTTC.

For the CDR3, the DNA is TGTGCCAGCAGTTACGGAGTCCTAATGAATTCACCCCTCCACTTT. This codes for CASSYGVLMNSPLHF. The chain links TRBV6-5 to TRBJ1-6; D gene unclear. V lost 2 bases, J lost 7 bases, and 12 bases lay in between. The CDR3 consists of 15 residues. Germline values: CDR1 MNHEY, CDR2 SVGAGI.

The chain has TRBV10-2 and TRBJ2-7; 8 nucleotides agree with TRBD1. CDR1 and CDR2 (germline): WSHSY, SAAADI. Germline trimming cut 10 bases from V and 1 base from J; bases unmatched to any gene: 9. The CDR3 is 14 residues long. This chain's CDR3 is CATDDRGFSYEQYF. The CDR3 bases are TGCGCCACCGACGACAGGGGCTTTTCCTACGAGCAGTACTTC.

The CDR3 sequence: CASSLGGLAAAIETQYF. CDR3 DNA: TGTGCCAGCAGCTTAGGTGGACTAGCGGCAGCTATAGAGACCCAGTACTTC. The genes are TRBV11-2 and TRBJ2-5; 10 bases line up with TRBD2. J gave up 4 bases and V 1 base, and 9 bases lay outside the gene matches. The CDR3 has 17 residues. The V gene's germline CDR1 is SGHAT and CDR2 FQNNGV. The full variable domain, with the rest looked up from reference TRBV11-2 and TRBJ2-5, is EAGVAQSPRYKIIEKRQSVAFWCNPISGHATLYWYQQILGQGPKLLIQFQNNGVVDDSQLPKDRFSAERLKGVDSTLKIQPAKLEDSAVYLCASSLGGLAAAIETQYFGPGTRLLVL.

In DNA form, the CDR3 reads TGTGCCAGCTCCTATGGCAGGGGCGGCAATCAGCCCCAGCATTTT. It translates to CASSYGRGGNQPQHF. The chain couples TRBV6-6 to TRBJ1-5, with D perhaps TRBD1 (6 bases). The CDR3 contains 15 residues. Trimming removed 8 bases from V and 2 bases from J, with 16 bases in between. Germline CDR1 reads MNHNY; CDR2 reads SVGAGI (reference sequence).